Listed below are T cell receptor beta chains from one sample, sequenced in a study of OX40 agonist ivuxolimab in advanced cancers. Assay used: immunoSEQ multiplex PCR; TCRdb lists only in-frame clones, some missing. Found here are about 96,000 clones, 84% of them singletons; the top ten hold about 5.8%. This specimen consisted of CD4+ or CD8+ T cells sorted from blood, obtained in a trial of the OX40 agonist ivuxolimab. The receptors here all came from an adult with an advanced solid tumor such as melanoma, head and neck, liver or kidney cancer. The CDR3 runs from the conserved cysteine through the conserved F or W. D genes are given only for firm matches. Expanded clones are given a class, and other clones once, few, many or no size at all.

-	TRBV9	TRBJ2-1	-	TGTGCCAGCAGCCCTCGACAGGCTTTCTCCTACAATGAGCAGTTCTTC	CASSPRQAFSYNEQFF
-	TRBV7-2	TRBJ1-2	-	TGTGCCAGCAGCTTAGATCCCTATGGCTACACCTTC	CASSLDPYGYTF
-	TRBV6-6	TRBJ1-2	-	TGTGCCAGCAGTTCCTCGGGCTATGGCTACACCTTC	CASSSSGYGYTF
-	TRBV4-3	TRBJ2-1	-	TGCGCCAGCAGCCAAGAGGGGTTCCCAGGAAATGAGCAGTTCTTC	CASSQEGFPGNEQFF
-	TRBV5-1	TRBJ2-6	-	TGCGCCAGCAGCTTAACAGGGCTAGGGGCCAACGTCCTGACTTTC	CASSLTGLGANVLTF
TRBD1	TRBV13	TRBJ1-3	-	TGTGCCAGCAGCGAAACCACAGGGGTACCTGGAAACACCATATATTTT	CASSETTGVPGNTIYF
-	TRBV29-1	TRBJ1-1	-	TGCAGTGCCCCCGGAGGGGTTAACACTGAAGCTTTCTTT	CSAPGGVNTEAFF
-	TRBV11-2	TRBJ2-1	-	TGTGCCAGCAGCTTAGAAGGTGGCGGAGCCTACAATGAGCAGTTCTTC	CASSLEGGGAYNEQFF
-	TRBV5-6	TRBJ1-1	-	TGTGCCAGCAGCTTGGGACCGGGCACTGAAGCTTTCTTT	CASSLGPGTEAFF
TRBD2	TRBV27	TRBJ2-1	-	TGTGCCAGCAGTCCGGGACTAGCGGGGTACAATGAGCAGTTCTTC	CASSPGLAGYNEQFF
-	TRBV15	TRBJ1-2	-	TGTGCCACCAGCAGAAACTACGGACTCGGGGGCTATGGCTACACCTTC	CATSRNYGLGGYGYTF
-	TRBV19	TRBJ2-1	-	TGTGCCAGTAGTTTCCAGTTCCAAGGCCATGAGCAGTTCTTC	CASSFQFQGHEQFF
TRBD1	TRBV6-5	TRBJ1-2	-	TGTGCCAGCAGATTGGGACAGGGTAACTATGGCTACACCTTC	CASRLGQGNYGYTF
TRBD1	TRBV6-5	TRBJ1-2	-	TGTGCCAGCAGGCCTCCTACAGGGGGAAGAGATGGCTACACCTTC	CASRPPTGGRDGYTF
-	TRBV5-1	TRBJ2-2	-	TGCGCCAGCAGCTTGGTCGGGGGCGTAACCGGGGAGCTGTTTTTT	CASSLVGGVTGELFF
-	TRBV9	TRBJ2-5	-	TGTGCCAGCAGCGTAGGGGGGCTCCAAGAGACCCAGTACTTC	CASSVGGLQETQYF
TRBD1	TRBV10-2	TRBJ2-7	-	TGCGCCAGCAGTGAGTCGAAACCAGGGACAGGGTCCTACGAGCAGTACTTC	CASSESKPGTGSYEQYF
-	TRBV29-1	TRBJ2-7	once	TGCAGCGTTGCTACAGACGGGGGCCGGGCCGAGCAGTACTTC	CSVATDGGRAEQYF
TRBD2	TRBV19	TRBJ2-2	-	TGTGCCAGTACCTCCCGTGGGACTAGCGGGGCGACGAACACCGGGGAGCTGTTTTTT	CASTSRGTSGATNTGELFF
TRBD1	TRBV19	TRBJ1-4	-	TGTGCCAGTAGCCGGCGGGACAGGGGTTACGAAAAACTGTTTTTT	CASSRRDRGYEKLFF
-	TRBV5-4	TRBJ1-6	-	TGTGCCAGCAGCCCGTTCGGGGGTAATTCACCCCTCCACTTT	CASSPFGGNSPLHF
TRBD2	TRBV6-6	TRBJ2-3	few	TGTGCCAGCAGTAAACTAGCGGGTGTCCCAGATACGCAGTATTTT	CASSKLAGVPDTQYF
-	TRBV7-2	TRBJ2-5	-	TGTGCCAGCAGCCCTGGCGTGACCCAGTACTTC	CASSPGVTQYF
-	TRBV5-1	TRBJ2-7	-	TGCGCCAGCAGCTTGGAGGCAGCATACGAGCAGTACTTC	CASSLEAAYEQYF
TRBD2	TRBV5-1	TRBJ2-5	-	TGCGCCAGCAGCTATTCGGGAGGGGGGGAGACCCAGTACTTC	CASSYSGGGETQYF
-	TRBV21-1	TRBJ1-5	-	TGTGCCAGCGGGTTGACAGGGGGCGGGGTTCAGCCCCAGCATTTT	CASGLTGGGVQPQHF
TRBD1	TRBV7-8	TRBJ1-2	-	TGTGCCAGCAGCCCCAGGGACAGCTATGGCTACACCTTC	CASSPRDSYGYTF
-	TRBV6-5	TRBJ2-2	once	TGTGCCAGCAGGGGGGATGGCACCGGGGAGCTGTTTTTT	CASRGDGTGELFF